The T cell receptor (beta chain) described here comes from a study of vaccination effects on CD4 cells after COVID-19. On the study more broadly: Samples that were drawn after vaccination came a median of 72 days after the second dose. The study, taken as a whole, reports: Late in the post-vaccination period, infection-induced and vaccine-induced clones underwent marked clonal contraction.

Using immunoSEQ multiplex PCR, the repertoire was profiled, and TCRdb retains in-frame clones only, with some absent. The sample lists about 66,000 clones, 70% to 85% seen once, with approximately 2.4% in the top ten. Culturing for 10 to 11 days preceded CD4+ T cell isolation. BNT162b2 vaccine or mRNA-1273 vaccine was given to participants in two doses. The healthy vaccine recipients, who had no prior SARS-CoV-2 infection, showed negative nucleocapsid antibodies. IL-2 medium supplanted half the medium on days 3 and 7. V shed 6 bases and J 2 bases; nucleotides not matched to a gene: 4. Germline CDR1 reads SNHLY; CDR2 reads FYNNEI. The CDR3 runs to 14 residues. As regards this clone: Its specificity is not known.

The sequenced sample was CD4+ T cells from PBMCs cultured without peptide, obtained after COVID-19 vaccination. This clonotype originated in a human donor who received a COVID-19 vaccine. The genes are TRBV2 and TRBJ2-1; 7 bases fit TRBD1. CDR3 DNA sequence: TGTGCCAGCAGCATCGGACAGGCCTACAATGAGCAGTTCTTC. The encoded protein is CASSIGQAYNEQFF.